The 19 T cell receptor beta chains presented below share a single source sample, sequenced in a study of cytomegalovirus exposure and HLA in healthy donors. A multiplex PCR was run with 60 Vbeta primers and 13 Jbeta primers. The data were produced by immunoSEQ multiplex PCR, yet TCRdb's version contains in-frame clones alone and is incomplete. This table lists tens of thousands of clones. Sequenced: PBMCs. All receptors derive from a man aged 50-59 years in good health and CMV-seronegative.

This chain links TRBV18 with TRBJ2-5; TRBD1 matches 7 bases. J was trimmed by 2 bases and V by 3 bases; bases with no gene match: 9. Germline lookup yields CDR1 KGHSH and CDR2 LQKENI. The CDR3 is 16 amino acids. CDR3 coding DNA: TGTGCCAGCTCACCTCGAGAGGGGGCAGGTCAAGAGACCCAGTACTTC. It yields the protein CASSPREGAGQETQYF.

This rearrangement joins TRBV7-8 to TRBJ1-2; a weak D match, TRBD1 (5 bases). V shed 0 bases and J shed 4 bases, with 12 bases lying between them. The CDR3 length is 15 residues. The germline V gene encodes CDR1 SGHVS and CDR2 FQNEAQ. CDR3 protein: CASSLAPQGGYGYTF. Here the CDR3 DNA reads TGTGCCAGCAGCTTAGCCCCCCAGGGAGGCTATGGCTACACCTTC.

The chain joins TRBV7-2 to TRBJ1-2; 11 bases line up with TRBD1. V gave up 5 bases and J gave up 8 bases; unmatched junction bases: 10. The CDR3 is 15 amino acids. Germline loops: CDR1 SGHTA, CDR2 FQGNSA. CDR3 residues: CASSQGDRGWGGYTF. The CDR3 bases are TGTGCCAGCAGCCAAGGGGACAGGGGGTGGGGGGGCTACACCTTC.

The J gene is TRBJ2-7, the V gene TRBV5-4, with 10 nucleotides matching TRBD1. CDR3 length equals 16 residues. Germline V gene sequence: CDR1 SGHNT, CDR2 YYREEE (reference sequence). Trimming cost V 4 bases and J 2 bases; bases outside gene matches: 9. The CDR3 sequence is CASSRTGTGVAYEQYF. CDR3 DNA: TGTGCCAGCAGCCGGACCGGGACAGGGGTTGCCTACGAGCAGTACTTC.

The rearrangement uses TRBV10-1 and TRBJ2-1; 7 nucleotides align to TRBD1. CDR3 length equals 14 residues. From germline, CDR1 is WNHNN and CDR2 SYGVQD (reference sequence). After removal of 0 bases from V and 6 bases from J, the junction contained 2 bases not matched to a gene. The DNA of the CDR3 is TGCGCCAGCAGTGAGTCGGCAGGGGGCAATGAGCAGTTCTTC. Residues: CASSESAGGNEQFF.

The CDR3 DNA reads TGTGCCATCAGTACAGGGGGCGTAAATGGCTACACCTTC. Protein: CAISTGGVNGYTF. This chain uses TRBV10-3 with TRBJ1-2; TRBD1 aligns across 9 bases. Per the germline V gene, CDR1 is ENHRY and CDR2 is SYGVKD. The CDR3 is made up of 13 amino acids. V was pared by 5 bases and J by 6 bases, with 4 bases of the junction left unmatched.

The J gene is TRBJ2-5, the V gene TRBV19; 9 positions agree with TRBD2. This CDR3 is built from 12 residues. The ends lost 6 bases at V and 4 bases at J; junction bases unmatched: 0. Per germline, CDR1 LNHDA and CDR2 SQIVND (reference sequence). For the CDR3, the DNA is TGTGCCAGTAGACTAGCGGGAGAGACCCAGTACTTC. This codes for CASRLAGETQYF.

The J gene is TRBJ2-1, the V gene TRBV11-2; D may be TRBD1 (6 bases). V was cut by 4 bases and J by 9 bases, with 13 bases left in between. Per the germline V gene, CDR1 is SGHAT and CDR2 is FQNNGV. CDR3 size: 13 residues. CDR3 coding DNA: TGTGCCAGCAGCTCCCCTGGGACATTTGAGCAGTTCTTC. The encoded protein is CASSSPGTFEQFF. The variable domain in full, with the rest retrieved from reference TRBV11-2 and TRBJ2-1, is EAGVAQSPRYKIIEKRQSVAFWCNPISGHATLYWYQQILGQGPKLLIQFQNNGVVDDSQLPKDRFSAERLKGVDSTLKIQPAKLEDSAVYLCASSSPGTFEQFFGPGTRLTVL.

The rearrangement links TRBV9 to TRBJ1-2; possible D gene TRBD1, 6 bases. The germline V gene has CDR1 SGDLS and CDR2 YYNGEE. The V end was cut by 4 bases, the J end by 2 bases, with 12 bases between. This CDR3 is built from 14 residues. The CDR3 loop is CASSPIGQNYGYTF. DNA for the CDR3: TGTGCCAGCAGCCCAATCGGACAGAACTATGGCTACACCTTC.

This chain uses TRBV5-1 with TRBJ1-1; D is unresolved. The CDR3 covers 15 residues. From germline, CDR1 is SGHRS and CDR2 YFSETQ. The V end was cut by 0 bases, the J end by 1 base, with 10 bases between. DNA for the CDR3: TGCGCCAGCAGCTTGGGGTCCCAGCGGAACACTGAAGCTTTCTTT. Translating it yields CASSLGSQRNTEAFF.

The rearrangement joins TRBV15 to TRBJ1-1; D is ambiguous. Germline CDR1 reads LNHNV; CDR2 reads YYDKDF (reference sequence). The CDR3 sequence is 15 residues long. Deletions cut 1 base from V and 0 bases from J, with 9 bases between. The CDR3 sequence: CATSRAIQMNTEAFF. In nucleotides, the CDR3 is TGTGCCACCAGCAGAGCAATCCAGATGAACACTGAAGCTTTCTTT.

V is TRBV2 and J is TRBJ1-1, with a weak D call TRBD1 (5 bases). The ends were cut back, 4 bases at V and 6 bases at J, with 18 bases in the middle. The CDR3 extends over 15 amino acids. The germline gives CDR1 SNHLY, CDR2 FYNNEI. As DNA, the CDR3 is TGTGCCAGCAGTGGCGGTTCCGGGGGATGGGCTGAAGCTTTCTTT. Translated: CASSGGSGGWAEAFF.

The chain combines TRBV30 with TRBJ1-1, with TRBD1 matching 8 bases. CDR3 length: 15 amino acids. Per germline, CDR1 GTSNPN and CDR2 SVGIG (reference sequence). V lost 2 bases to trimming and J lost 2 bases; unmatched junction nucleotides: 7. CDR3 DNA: TGTGCCTGGAGTTTCGGGGACAGGCATAACACTGAAGCTTTCTTT. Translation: CAWSFGDRHNTEAFF.

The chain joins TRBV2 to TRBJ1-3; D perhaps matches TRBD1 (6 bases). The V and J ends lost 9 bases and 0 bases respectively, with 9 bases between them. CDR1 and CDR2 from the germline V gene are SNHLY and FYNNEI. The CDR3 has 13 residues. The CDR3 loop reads CASRGSSGNTIYF. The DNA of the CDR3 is TGTGCCAGTAGGGGGAGCTCTGGAAACACCATATATTTT.

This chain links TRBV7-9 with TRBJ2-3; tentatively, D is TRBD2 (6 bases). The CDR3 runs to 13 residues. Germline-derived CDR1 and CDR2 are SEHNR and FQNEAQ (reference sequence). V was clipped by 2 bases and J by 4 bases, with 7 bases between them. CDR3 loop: CASSLTGADTQYF. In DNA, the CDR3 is TGTGCCAGCAGCTTAACGGGGGCAGATACGCAGTATTTT.

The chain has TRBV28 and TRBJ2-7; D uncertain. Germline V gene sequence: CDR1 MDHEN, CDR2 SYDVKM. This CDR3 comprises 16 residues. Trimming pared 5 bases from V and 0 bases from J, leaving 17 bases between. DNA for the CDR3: TGTGCCAGCAGTGAGCAGTCACGACGGAGCTCCTACGAGCAGTACTTC. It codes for CASSEQSRRSSYEQYF. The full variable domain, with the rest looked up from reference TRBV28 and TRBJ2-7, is DVKVTQSSRYLVKRTGEKVFLECVQDMDHENMFWYRQDPGLGLRLIYFSYDVKMKEKGDIPEGYSVSREKKERFSLILESASTNQTSMYLCASSEQSRRSSYEQYFGPGTRLTVT.

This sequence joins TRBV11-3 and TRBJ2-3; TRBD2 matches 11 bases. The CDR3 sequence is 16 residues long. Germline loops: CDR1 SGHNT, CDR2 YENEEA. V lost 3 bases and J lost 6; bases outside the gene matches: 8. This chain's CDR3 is CASSFTGTSGGDTQYF. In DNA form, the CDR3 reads TGTGCCAGCAGCTTCACCGGGACTAGCGGAGGGGATACGCAGTATTTT.

CDR3 sequence: CASTLTGVGNQPQHF. The CDR3 region has the DNA TGTGCCAGCACACTGACAGGGGTTGGCAATCAGCCCCAGCATTTT. The chain has TRBV27 and TRBJ1-5, with 8 bases identical to TRBD1. The CDR3 runs 15 residues. V lost 7 bases, J lost 2 bases, and 7 bases stayed unmatched. Germline assignment: CDR1 MNHEY and CDR2 SMNVEV (reference sequence).

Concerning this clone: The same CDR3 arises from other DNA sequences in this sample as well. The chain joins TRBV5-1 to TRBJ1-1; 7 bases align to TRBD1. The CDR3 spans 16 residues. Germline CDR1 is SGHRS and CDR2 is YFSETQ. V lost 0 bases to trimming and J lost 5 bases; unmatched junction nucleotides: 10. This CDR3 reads CASSLDGGGAWTEAFF. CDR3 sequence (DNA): TGCGCCAGCAGCTTGGACGGAGGGGGCGCGTGGACTGAAGCTTTCTTT. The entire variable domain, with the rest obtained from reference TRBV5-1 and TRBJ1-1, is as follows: KAGVTQTPRYLIKTRGQQVTLSCSPISGHRSVSWYQQTPGQGLQFLFEYFSETQRNKGNFPGRFSGRQFSNSRSEMNVSTLELGDSALYLCASSLDGGGAWTEAFFGQGTRLTVV.